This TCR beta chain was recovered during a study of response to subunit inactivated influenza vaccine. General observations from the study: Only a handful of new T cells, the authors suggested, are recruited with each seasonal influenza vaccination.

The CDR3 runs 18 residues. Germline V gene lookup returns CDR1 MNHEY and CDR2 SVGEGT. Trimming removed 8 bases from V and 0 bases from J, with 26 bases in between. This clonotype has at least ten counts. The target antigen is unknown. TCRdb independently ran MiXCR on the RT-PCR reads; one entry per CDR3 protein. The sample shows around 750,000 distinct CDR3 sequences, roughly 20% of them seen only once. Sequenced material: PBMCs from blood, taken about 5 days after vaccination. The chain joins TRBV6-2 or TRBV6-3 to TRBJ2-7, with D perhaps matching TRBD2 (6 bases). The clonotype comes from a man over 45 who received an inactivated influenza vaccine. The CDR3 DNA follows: TGTGCCAGCGGATCGTGGGGCGCTTATAGCGGAACCTCCTACGAGCAGTACTTC. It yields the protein CASGSWGAYSGTSYEQYF.